Included here is one T cell receptor (beta chain) sequence, with context. What it binds is not known. These data come from a study of graft-versus-host responses after intestinal transplantation. Across the study: As for transplant type, recipients had multivisceral, liver-intestinal, or isolated intestinal grafts. Findings and caveats of the study: Recipient marrow harbored GvH clones, some of which surfaced first in ileum or blood.

CDR1 and CDR2 from the germline V gene are MGHRA and YSYEKL. This CDR3 is 13 amino acids long. V shed 1 base and J shed 4 bases, with 6 bases lying between them. Sequenced by immunoSEQ multiplex PCR; TCRdb stores in-frame clones only, minus some. The sample has about 9,800 clones; 90% to 95% are singletons. The rearrangement joins TRBV4-1 to TRBJ2-3; the D is unclear. Sample: PBMCs, taken just over 42 days after intestinal transplant. This TCR was recovered from a human patient who received an intestinal transplant, so some T cells may come from the graft donor. This CDR3 is CASSQGDADTQYF. The CDR3 coding sequence is TGCGCCAGCAGCCAAGGAGACGCAGATACGCAGTATTTT.